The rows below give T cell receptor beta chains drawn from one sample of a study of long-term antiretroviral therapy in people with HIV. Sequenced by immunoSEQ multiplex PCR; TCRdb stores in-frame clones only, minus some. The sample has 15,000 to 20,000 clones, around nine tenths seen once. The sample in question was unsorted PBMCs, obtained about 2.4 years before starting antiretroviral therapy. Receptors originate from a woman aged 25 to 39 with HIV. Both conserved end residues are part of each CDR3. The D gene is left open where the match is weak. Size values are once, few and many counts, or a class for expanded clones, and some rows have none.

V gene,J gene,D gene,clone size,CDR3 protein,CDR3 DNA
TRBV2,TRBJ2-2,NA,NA,CALRKSVLTGELFF,TGTGCCCTCAGAAAAAGCGTTTTAACCGGGGAGCTGTTTTTT
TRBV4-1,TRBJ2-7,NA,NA,CASSLLGDPGYEQYF,TGCGCCAGCAGCCTGCTTGGTGACCCTGGCTACGAGCAGTACTTC
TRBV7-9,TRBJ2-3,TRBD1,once,CASSEDGTGNTDTQYF,TGTGCCAGCAGCGAAGATGGGACAGGGAACACAGATACGCAGTATTTT
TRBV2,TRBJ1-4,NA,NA,CASSELYSGEKLFF,TGTGCCAGCAGTGAATTATATAGTGGAGAAAAACTGTTTTTT
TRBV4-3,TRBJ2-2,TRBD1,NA,CASSYDRATGELFF,TGCGCCAGCAGCTACGACAGGGCCACCGGGGAGCTGTTTTTT
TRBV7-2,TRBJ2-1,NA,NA,CASSFYGQTHEQFF,TGTGCCAGCAGCTTCTACGGACAAACCCATGAGCAGTTCTTC
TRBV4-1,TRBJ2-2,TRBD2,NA,CASSQAAAGGPGELFF,TGCGCCAGCAGCCAGGCCGCAGCGGGGGGCCCCGGGGAGCTGTTTTTT
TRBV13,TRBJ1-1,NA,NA,CASSLGGTGLKAFF,TGTGCCAGCAGCTTAGGGGGGACCGGGTTGAAAGCTTTCTTT
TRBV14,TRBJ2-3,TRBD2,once,CASSQDRGTSVLDTQYF,TGTGCCAGCAGCCAAGATAGGGGGACTAGCGTCCTAGATACGCAGTATTTT
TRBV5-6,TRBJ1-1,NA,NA,CASSLGWGNPEAFF,TGTGCCAGCAGCTTGGGTTGGGGCAACCCTGAAGCTTTCTTT
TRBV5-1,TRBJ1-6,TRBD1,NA,CASSLGTGANSPLHF,TGCGCCAGCAGCTTGGGAACAGGGGCCAATTCACCCCTCCACTTT
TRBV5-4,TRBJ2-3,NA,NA,CASSPSGVGTDTQYF,TGTGCCAGCAGCCCCAGTGGGGTGGGCACAGATACGCAGTATTTT
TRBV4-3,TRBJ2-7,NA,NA,CASSQDIWQGYEQYF,TGCGCCAGCAGCCAAGACATTTGGCAGGGTTACGAGCAGTACTTC
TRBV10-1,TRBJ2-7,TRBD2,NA,CASGIRASGHSSYEQYF,TGCGCCAGCGGGATTAGGGCTAGCGGGCACTCTTCCTACGAGCAGTACTTC
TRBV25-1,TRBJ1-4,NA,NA,CATSGGSEKLFF,TGTGCCACCTCCGGGGGGTCGGAAAAACTGTTTTTT
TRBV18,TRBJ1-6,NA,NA,CASSPPSVGNSPLHF,TGTGCCAGCTCACCACCTTCGGTCGGGAATTCACCCCTCCACTTT
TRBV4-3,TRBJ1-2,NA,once,CASSQDVATYGYTF,TGCGCCAGCAGCCAAGATGTGGCAACCTATGGCTACACCTTC
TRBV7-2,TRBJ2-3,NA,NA,CASTQGDTQYF,TGTGCCAGCACCCAGGGAGATACGCAGTATTTT
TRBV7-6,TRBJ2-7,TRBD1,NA,CAWTGGYEQYF,TGTGCCTGGACAGGGGGCTACGAGCAGTACTTC
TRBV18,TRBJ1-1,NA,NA,CASSPGAAMNTEAFF,TGTGCCAGCTCACCCGGGGCCGCTATGAACACTGAAGCTTTCTTT
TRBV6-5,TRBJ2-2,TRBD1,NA,CASSWDRPTGELFF,TGTGCCAGCAGTTGGGACAGGCCCACCGGGGAGCTGTTTTTT
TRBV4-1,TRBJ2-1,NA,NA,CASSQAGGKSSYNEQFF,TGCGCCAGCAGCCAAGCTGGGGGAAAGAGCTCCTACAATGAGCAGTTCTTC
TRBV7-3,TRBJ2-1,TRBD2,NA,CASSSGTSPHNEQFF,TGTGCCAGCAGCTCAGGGACTAGCCCACACAATGAGCAGTTCTTC
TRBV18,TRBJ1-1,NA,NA,CASSSLGERTEAFF,TGTGCCAGCTCATCTTTAGGGGAGCGCACTGAAGCTTTCTTT
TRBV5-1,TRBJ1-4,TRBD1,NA,CASTLTGINEKLFF,TGCGCCAGCACTCTGACAGGGATTAATGAAAAACTGTTTTTT
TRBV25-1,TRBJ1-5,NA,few,CASSESVHNQPQHF,TGTGCCAGCAGTGAATCCGTCCACAATCAGCCCCAGCATTTT
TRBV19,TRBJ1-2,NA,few,CASKGRSNYGYTF,TGTGCCAGCAAAGGACGGTCGAACTATGGCTACACCTTC
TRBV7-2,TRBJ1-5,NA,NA,CASSRRSGPYSNQPQHF,TGTGCCAGCAGCCGGCGATCAGGGCCTTATAGCAATCAGCCCCAGCATTTT
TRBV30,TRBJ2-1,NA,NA,CAWSAGGAISEQFF,TGTGCCTGGAGTGCTGGTGGGGCTATCAGTGAGCAGTTCTTC
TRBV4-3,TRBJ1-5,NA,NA,CASSPGDGNQPQHF,TGCGCCAGCAGCCCTGGCGATGGCAATCAGCCCCAGCATTTT